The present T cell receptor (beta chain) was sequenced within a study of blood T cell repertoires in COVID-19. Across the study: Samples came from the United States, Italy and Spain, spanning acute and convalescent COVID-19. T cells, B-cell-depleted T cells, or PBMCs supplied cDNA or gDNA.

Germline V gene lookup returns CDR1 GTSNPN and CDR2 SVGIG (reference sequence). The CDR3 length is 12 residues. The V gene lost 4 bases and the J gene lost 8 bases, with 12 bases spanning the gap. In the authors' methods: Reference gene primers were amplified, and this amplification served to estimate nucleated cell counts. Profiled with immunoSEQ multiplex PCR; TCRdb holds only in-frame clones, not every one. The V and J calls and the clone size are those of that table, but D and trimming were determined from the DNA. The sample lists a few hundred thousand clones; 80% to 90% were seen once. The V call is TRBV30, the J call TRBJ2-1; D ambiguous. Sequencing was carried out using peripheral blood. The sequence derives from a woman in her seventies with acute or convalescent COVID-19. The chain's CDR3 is CAWIVSGHEQFF. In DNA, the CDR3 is TGTGCCTGGATTGTTAGTGGTCATGAGCAGTTCTTC.